This TCR beta chain was identified during a study of T-cell reconstitution after alpha-beta-depleted transplantation in children. This clonotype has a count of ten or more. Unique molecular identifiers were used to barcode this TCRbeta library. MiXCR was run by TCRdb on the PCR reads, yielding one entry per CDR3 protein. The table shows about 90,000 distinct CDR3 sequences, with roughly 8.3% occurring only once. CDR3 length: 13 amino acids. Per germline, CDR1 DFQATT and CDR2 SNEGSKA (reference sequence). Trimming removed 4 bases from V and 2 bases from J; junction bases left unmatched: 4. Specimen: PBMCs from the stem cell graft donor, collected from the stem cell graft. This chain uses TRBV20-1 with TRBJ2-7; 8 bases align to TRBD1. The receptor comes from a human donor who donated a stem cell graft to a child with congenital amegakaryocytic thrombocytopenia. CDR3: CSAMGTGTYEQYF. DNA of the CDR3: TGCAGTGCTATGGGGACAGGAACCTACGAGCAGTACTTC.